This TCR beta chain was identified in a study of CD8+CD57+ T cells in acquired aplastic anemia. Both TCR beta VDJ combination and CDR3 sequence profiling were carried out. Genomic DNA was the template for this profiling. Each CDR3 protein gets one entry after TCRdb re-called the reads with MiXCR. The sample lists under 350,000 distinct CDR3 sequences, roughly 50% occurring once. The germline CDR1 and CDR2 sequences are MNHEY and SVGAGI. V gave up 4 bases and J gave up 3 bases; unmatched junction bases: 5. This CDR3 spans 15 amino acids. This sequence joins TRBV6-5 and TRBJ1-4; 7 positions match TRBD1. This receptor was taken from a human donor with severe aplastic anemia or a healthy control (not recorded which). Material: sorted CD4+, CD8+, or CD8+CD57+ T cells (not recorded which) from PBMCs. CDR3 in amino acids: CASSSGTASNEKLFF. CDR3 in DNA: TGTGCCAGCAGTTCCGGGACAGCGTCTAATGAAAAACTGTTTTTT.